This T cell receptor (beta chain) was recorded in a study of T cells in localized non-small cell lung cancer. Notes on the study in general: Greater blood T cell density accompanied longer overall survival. Adjacent lung held a median 57 of the top 100 tumor clones. Heterogeneity is still possible, as just one tumor region was sequenced. Tumor trailed uninvolved adjacent lung in T cell clonality, which peaked there.

This table comes from immunoSEQ multiplex PCR, and its TCRdb copy is limited to in-frame clones, with some not included. Seen here are roughly 7,000 clones, about half observed once, and the top ten hold 3.8%. On this clone itself: Its cognate antigen is unknown.

This TCR was recovered from a man aged 35-75 years with stage I lung adenocarcinoma. The input for sequencing was lymph node tissue, taken before any cancer treatment.

The CDR3 region has the DNA TGTGCCAGCAGCCAATTTCTGACAGATACGCAGTATTTT. Translated: CASSQFLTDTQYF. The rearrangement uses TRBV16 and TRBJ2-3; unclear D gene. V was pared by 1 base and J by 3 bases, with 5 bases between. Looked up from germline, CDR1 is KGHSY and CDR2 is FQNENV. This CDR3 comprises 13 residues.